Given below is one TCR beta chain in context. This table comes from immunoSEQ multiplex PCR, and its TCRdb copy is limited to in-frame clones, with some not included. The data contain about 59,000 clones, under 95% of them singletons. The sample comes from a study of control samples from healthy donors and cancer patients. The length of the CDR3 is 13 residues. The germline gives CDR1 SGHTA, CDR2 FQGTGA. Trimming took 2 bases from V and 9 from J, leaving 13 bases between them. The chain employs TRBV7-3 and TRBJ1-2; D possibly corresponds to TRBD1 (6 bases). The sequenced sample consisted of PBMCs. This receptor was obtained from a man aged 40-49 years with colorectal cancer. The CDR3 loop reads CASSLVQGMSYTF. The CDR3 DNA reads as TGTGCCAGCAGCTTAGTACAGGGAATGAGCTACACCTTC.